This TCR beta chain was obtained from a study of shared clonotypes between healthy human individuals. Naive CD8 cells lacked CD45RO and underwent positive selection for CCR7, leaving out terminally differentiated effector memory CD45RA+ cells. This was a deep-level run. TCRdb's table, derived via immunoSEQ multiplex PCR, lists solely in-frame clones and lacks some. The data show roughly 550,000 clones, around 95% seen once. The CDR3 is 14 amino acids. V was pared by 9 bases and J by 2 bases, with 15 bases between. From germline, CDR1 is SGHNT and CDR2 YYREEE (reference sequence). This clonotype was sampled from a woman in her twenties or thirties in good health. The chain carries TRBV5-4 and TRBJ2-1; the D gene is possibly TRBD2 (6 bases). Sequencing used naive CD8+ T cells sorted from blood. CDR3 coding DNA: TGTGCCATGTTAGCGGTTCCTGCCTACAATGAGCAGTTCTTC. This gives the protein CAMLAVPAYNEQFF.